These 28 T cell receptor beta chains came from one sample sequenced in a study of shared clonotypes between healthy human individuals. CD45RO negativity and positive selection for CCR7 defined naive CD8 cells, a population that excluded terminally differentiated effector memory CD45RA+ cells. Assay used: immunoSEQ multiplex PCR; TCRdb lists only in-frame clones, some missing. Of about 820,000 clones listed, 92% are singletons. Sample: naive CD8+ T cells sorted from blood. The receptor source for this set is a man between 25 and 39 years old in good health.

Comment on this clone: The germline gene is not matched at one end of the junction; a read error may be the cause. The chain uses TRBV18 and TRBJ2-3; D gene ambiguous. CDR1 and CDR2 from the germline V gene are KGHSH and LQKENI. There are 14 residues in the CDR3. CDR3 sequence: CANSEGPNTDTQYF. The CDR3, as DNA: TGTGCCAACTCAGAAGGGCCGAACACAGATACGCAGTATTTT. Full variable domain (rest looked up from reference TRBV18 and TRBJ2-3): NAGVMQNPRHLVRRRGQEARLRCSPMKGHSHVYWYRQLPEEGLKFMVYLQKENIIDESGMPKERFSAEFPKEGPSILRIQQVVRGDSAAYFCANSEGPNTDTQYFGPGTRLTVL.

This chain connects TRBV12-5 to TRBJ2-5; 10 bases map to TRBD1. CDR1 and CDR2 (germline): LGHNT, FRNRAP. V lost 6 bases to trimming and J lost 3 bases; unmatched junction nucleotides: 16. The CDR3 totals 18 residues. CDR3 bases: TGTGCTAGTGGCCCGGGGACAGGGGCGCTGGGGTCCGAAGAGACCCAGTACTTC. Residues: CASGPGTGALGSEETQYF.

The chain has TRBV5-1 and TRBJ2-1; D remains ambiguous. The CDR3 has 14 residues. CDR1 and CDR2 from the germline V gene are SGHRS and YFSETQ. Trimming took 2 bases from V and 1 from J, leaving 7 bases between them. Here the CDR3 DNA reads TGCGCCAGCAGCTTCGACTTGTCCTACAATGAGCAGTTCTTC. This encodes CASSFDLSYNEQFF.

V gene TRBV7-6 combines with J gene TRBJ2-1, with TRBD2 matching 7 bases. Germline V gives CDR1 SGHVS, CDR2 FNYEAQ. The CDR3 runs to 15 residues. The V gene end was trimmed by 5 bases and the J gene end by 7 bases; junction bases not matched to a gene: 11. The CDR3 DNA sequence: TGTGCCAGCAGCGATGGGCGGGAGACGATGAATGAGCAGTTCTTC. Protein product: CASSDGRETMNEQFF. Filled out from reference TRBV7-6 and TRBJ2-1, the complete variable domain reads GAGVSQSPRYKVTKRGQDVALRCDPISGHVSLYWYRQALGQGPEFLTYFNYEAQQDKSGLPNDRFSAERPEGSISTLTIQRTEQRDSAMYRCASSDGRETMNEQFFGPGTRLTVL.

This chain connects TRBV11-2 to TRBJ2-7; D is unresolved. The germline V gene encodes CDR1 SGHAT and CDR2 FQNNGV. With 5 bases removed from V and 7 bases from J, the gap between germline ends came to 12 bases. The CDR3 sequence is 12 residues long. The CDR3 loop is CASSLRLGEQYF. The CDR3 nucleotides read TGTGCCAGCAGCCTCCGCTTGGGGGAGCAGTACTTC.

The chain combines TRBV11-2 with TRBJ2-7; 9 bases map to TRBD1. The CDR3 totals 15 residues. Germline V gene lookup returns CDR1 SGHAT and CDR2 FQNNGV. V shed 5 bases, J shed 5 bases, and the junction held 10 bases outside the gene matches. As DNA, the CDR3 is TGTGCCAGCAGCATATCCGGGACAGGGACCCACGAGCAGTACTTC. Encoded protein: CASSISGTGTHEQYF.

A single count supports this clone. The CDR3 DNA reads as TGTGCCAGCAGCTTAGCGTCGGGGCAGCCCCAGCATTTT. Translating gives CASSLASGQPQHF. This sequence joins TRBV7-2 and TRBJ1-5; D is unclear. Trimming took 0 bases from V and 7 from J, leaving 7 bases between them. This CDR3 comprises 13 residues. Germline CDR1 and CDR2: SGHTA and FQGNSA.

The gene calls are TRBV27 and TRBJ2-7; TRBD1 matches 10 bases. This CDR3 is 15 amino acids long. Germline CDR1 is MNHEY and CDR2 is SMNVEV (reference sequence). The ends lost 5 bases at V and 2 bases at J; junction bases unmatched: 6. The CDR3 loop reads CASSGQGVPTYEQYF. The CDR3 DNA follows: TGTGCCAGCAGTGGACAGGGGGTACCGACCTACGAGCAGTACTTC.

CDR3 loop: CSVWANEQFF. DNA of the CDR3: TGCAGCGTTTGGGCGAATGAGCAGTTCTTC. The rearrangement uses TRBV29-1 and TRBJ2-1; D unresolved. The CDR3 length is 10 residues. Deletions cut 5 bases from V and 7 bases from J, with 6 bases between. The V gene's germline CDR1 is SQVTM and CDR2 ANQGSEA.

V usage is TRBV4-2 and J usage is TRBJ2-7, with TRBD1 matching 11 bases. Losses at the gene ends were 0 bases for V and 0 bases for J; bases not matched to a gene: 1. Germline V gives CDR1 LGHNA, CDR2 YNFKEQ. CDR3 length equals 16 residues. The CDR3 bases are TGTGCCAGCAGCCAAGAGGGACAGGGGGACTCCTACGAGCAGTACTTC. This encodes CASSQEGQGDSYEQYF.

The genes are TRBV9 and TRBJ2-3; TRBD1 might be the D (5 bases). The germline CDR1 and CDR2 sequences are SGDLS and YYNGEE. The CDR3 runs to 13 residues. The germline V and J ends were trimmed by 4 bases and 5 bases, with 11 bases remaining between them. The chain's CDR3 is CASSPAREDTQYF. In DNA form, the CDR3 reads TGTGCCAGCAGCCCCGCCAGGGAAGATACGCAGTATTTT.

On this clone: Within the sample, other DNA sequences also encode this same CDR3. This sequence joins TRBV27 and TRBJ2-2, with no clear D. V gave up 4 bases and J gave up 2 bases, with 2 bases separating them. This CDR3 contains 12 residues. Germline CDR1 reads MNHEY; CDR2 reads SMNVEV (reference sequence). The CDR3 DNA sequence: TGTGCCAGCAGTTATAACACCGGGGAGCTGTTTTTT. This gives the protein CASSYNTGELFF.

This chain uses TRBV7-9 with TRBJ1-1; D may be TRBD1 (6 bases). This CDR3 has 15 residues. Germline lookup yields CDR1 SEHNR and CDR2 FQNEAQ (reference sequence). V lost 5 bases and J 7 bases, leaving 20 bases between the germline ends. Here the CDR3 DNA reads TGTGCCAGCAGCCCAGGGGCCCAAGCCAGGAGTGAAGCTTTCTTT. It is translated as CASSPGAQARSEAFF.

V gene TRBV6-1 combines with J gene TRBJ2-7; TRBD2 matches 7 bases. The CDR3 length is 15 residues. CDR1 and CDR2 (germline): MNHNS, SASEGT. V gave up 2 bases and J gave up 3 bases; unmatched junction bases: 7. The CDR3, as DNA: TGTGCCAGCAGTGAATGGGAGGGGACCAACTACGAGCAGTACTTC. This sequence encodes CASSEWEGTNYEQYF.

V and J are TRBV30 and TRBJ2-1; TRBD2 matches at 9 bases. Germline V CDR1 and CDR2: GTSNPN, SVGIG (reference sequence). This CDR3 has 15 residues. V lost 0 bases, J lost 8 bases, and 8 bases stayed unmatched. DNA of the CDR3: TGTGCCTGGAGTGTGAATAGCGGGAGTGGTGATGAGCAGTTCTTC. Translated: CAWSVNSGSGDEQFF.

This chain uses TRBV27 with TRBJ1-1; D is ambiguous. The V gene lost 5 bases and the J gene lost 0 bases, with 7 bases spanning the gap. CDR3 length: 13 residues. CDR1 and CDR2 (germline): MNHEY, SMNVEV (reference sequence). The DNA of the CDR3 is TGTGCCAGCAGTATAGGAGTGAACACTGAAGCTTTCTTT. It specifies CASSIGVNTEAFF.

The rearrangement links TRBV7-2 to TRBJ2-3, with TRBD1 identical over 9 bases. CDR3 size: 17 residues. V gave up 2 bases and J gave up 2 bases; unmatched junction bases: 8. From germline, CDR1 is SGHTA and CDR2 FQGNSA. The CDR3 coding sequence is TGTGCCAGCAGCTTAAATCGGGGACAGGGCTACACAGATACGCAGTATTTT. It specifies CASSLNRGQGYTDTQYF.

This clone was seen only once. V and J are TRBV7-6 and TRBJ2-7, with D possibly being TRBD1 or TRBD2 (5 bases each). CDR1 and CDR2 (germline): SGHVS, FNYEAQ. This CDR3 contains 13 residues. The V end lost 10 bases, the J end lost 7 bases, and 20 bases lay between the germline ends. The CDR3 region has the DNA TGTGCCACCGGCCCGGGACCATTGACAGAGCAGTACTTC. Residues: CATGPGPLTEQYF.

In nucleotides, the CDR3 is TGTGCCAGCAGTGAAGTTCCGGGACAGGGGGCGTGTTCCTACAATGAGCAGTTCTTC. Residues: CASSEVPGQGACSYNEQFF. V is TRBV2 and J is TRBJ2-1; 12 bases are a match to TRBD1. The CDR3 contains 19 residues. Germline V gives CDR1 SNHLY, CDR2 FYNNEI. Unmatched junction bases numbered 8, after V lost 1 base and J lost 1 base.

The rearrangement uses TRBV6-4 and TRBJ2-1; D could derive from TRBD1 or TRBD2 (6 bases each). The V and J ends lost 0 bases and 7 bases respectively, with 16 bases between them. The CDR3 consists of 16 residues. Germline CDR1 and CDR2: MRHNA and SNTAGT. The CDR3 sequence is CASSDSWGARRNEQFF. CDR3 bases: TGTGCCAGCAGTGACTCGTGGGGGGCGCGACGGAATGAGCAGTTCTTC.

The chain links TRBV7-2 to TRBJ2-3; 9 bases agree with TRBD2. Germline loops: CDR1 SGHTA, CDR2 FQGNSA. CDR3 length equals 17 residues. Trimming cost V 0 bases and J 2 bases; bases outside gene matches: 6. Here the CDR3 DNA reads TGTGCCAGCAGCTTAGCGACTAGCGGAGCTACCACAGATACGCAGTATTTT. Translated: CASSLATSGATTDTQYF.

Remarks on this clone: The same CDR3 is also encoded by other DNA sequences in this sample. V usage is TRBV4-1 and J usage is TRBJ2-7, with D possibly being TRBD1 or TRBD2 (5 bases each). CDR3 size: 13 residues. Trimming stripped 0 bases from V and 5 bases from J, with 8 bases between. Germline CDR1 reads MGHRA; CDR2 reads YSYEKL. The CDR3 sequence: CASSQDRGHEQYF. CDR3 bases: TGCGCCAGCAGCCAAGACCGGGGCCACGAGCAGTACTTC.

The rearrangement joins TRBV11-2 to TRBJ2-3, with D perhaps matching TRBD1 or TRBD2 (5 bases each). The germline gives CDR1 SGHAT, CDR2 FQNNGV. The CDR3 loop spans 15 amino acids. Trimming took 4 bases from V and 0 from J, leaving 11 bases between them. The CDR3 DNA sequence: TGTGCCAGCAGCTCCCGACAGCGGAGCACAGATACGCAGTATTTT. Amino acid sequence: CASSSRQRSTDTQYF.

This chain joins TRBV27 and TRBJ2-6; 7 bases align to TRBD1. J lost 3 bases, V lost 5 bases, and 4 bases had no gene match. Looked up from germline, CDR1 is MNHEY and CDR2 is SMNVEV (reference sequence). This CDR3 is 15 amino acids long. This chain's CDR3 is CASSLRGFGANVLTF. In nucleotides, the CDR3 is TGTGCCAGCAGTCTCAGGGGGTTTGGGGCCAACGTCCTGACTTTC.

The CDR3 nucleotides read TGTGCCAGCAGCCTGGCTGCTAGCACAGATACGCAGTATTTT. Its protein is CASSLAASTDTQYF. The gene calls are TRBV28 and TRBJ2-3; D is unresolved. Germline values: CDR1 MDHEN, CDR2 SYDVKM. V lost 6 bases and J 0 bases, leaving 10 bases between the germline ends. CDR3 length: 14 residues.

The chain carries TRBV5-1 and TRBJ2-1; 15 bases fit TRBD2. Germline CDR1 is SGHRS and CDR2 is YFSETQ. The junction had 7 bases not matched to a gene; V was cut back by 3 bases and J by 6 bases. The CDR3 contains 17 residues. This chain's CDR3 is CASSWEGLAGGGNEQFF. For the CDR3, the DNA is TGCGCCAGCAGCTGGGAGGGACTAGCGGGAGGCGGCAATGAGCAGTTCTTC.

The chain is built from TRBV7-6 and TRBJ2-3, with D unclear. The CDR3 extends over 13 amino acids. The germline V gene encodes CDR1 SGHVS and CDR2 FNYEAQ. The V end was cut by 4 bases, the J end by 0 bases, with 5 bases between. The CDR3 loop reads CASSYQSTDTQYF. The CDR3 DNA sequence: TGTGCCAGCAGCTATCAGAGCACAGATACGCAGTATTTT.

The chain couples TRBV7-8 to TRBJ1-1, with D perhaps matching TRBD1 (5 bases). The CDR3 runs to 18 residues. V lost 2 bases, J lost 0 bases, and 19 bases lay in between. Germline loops: CDR1 SGHVS, CDR2 FQNEAQ. The chain's CDR3 is CASSLRGRTAGLNTEAFF. DNA for the CDR3: TGTGCCAGCAGCTTAAGGGGACGGACCGCCGGCCTGAACACTGAAGCTTTCTTT.